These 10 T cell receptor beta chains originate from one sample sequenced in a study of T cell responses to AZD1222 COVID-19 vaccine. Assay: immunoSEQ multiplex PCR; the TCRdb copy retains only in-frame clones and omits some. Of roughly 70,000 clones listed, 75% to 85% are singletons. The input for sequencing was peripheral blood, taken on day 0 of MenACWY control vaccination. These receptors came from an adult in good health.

Here the CDR3 DNA reads TGTGCCAGTAGTCCTCAGGGACAGGGCCGTCGAGCGCGGGGAGGCTACACCTTC. This codes for CASSPQGQGRRARGGYTF. This sequence joins TRBV19 and TRBJ1-2; 9 bases are shared with TRBD1. Germline CDR1 is LNHDA and CDR2 is SQIVND (reference sequence). The CDR3 spans 18 residues. Trimming removed 5 bases from V and 8 bases from J; junction bases left unmatched: 21. Full variable domain (rest looked up from reference TRBV19 and TRBJ1-2): DGGITQSPKYLFRKEGQNVTLSCEQNLNHDAMYWYRQDPGQGLRLIYYSQIVNDFQKGDIAEGYSVSREKKESFPLTVTSAQKNPTAFYLCASSPQGQGRRARGGYTFGSGTRLTVV.

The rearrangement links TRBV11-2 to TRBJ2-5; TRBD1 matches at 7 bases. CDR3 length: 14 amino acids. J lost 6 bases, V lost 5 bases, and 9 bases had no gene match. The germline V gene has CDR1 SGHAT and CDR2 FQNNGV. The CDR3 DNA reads TGTGCCAGCAGCCGCCCCGAGACAGGGAAGACCCAGTACTTC. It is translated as CASSRPETGKTQYF.

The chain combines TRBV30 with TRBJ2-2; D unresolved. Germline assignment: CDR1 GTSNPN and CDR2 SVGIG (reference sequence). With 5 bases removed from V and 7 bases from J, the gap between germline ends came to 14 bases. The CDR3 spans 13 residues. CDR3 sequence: CAWGKRLGGELFF. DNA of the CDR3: TGTGCCTGGGGGAAACGCTTGGGCGGGGAGCTGTTTTTT.

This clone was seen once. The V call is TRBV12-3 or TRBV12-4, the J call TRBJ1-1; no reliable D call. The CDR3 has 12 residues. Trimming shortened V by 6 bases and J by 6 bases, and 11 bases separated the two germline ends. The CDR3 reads CASSPRRPEAFF. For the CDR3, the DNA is TGTGCCAGCAGCCCCCGCAGGCCTGAAGCTTTCTTT.

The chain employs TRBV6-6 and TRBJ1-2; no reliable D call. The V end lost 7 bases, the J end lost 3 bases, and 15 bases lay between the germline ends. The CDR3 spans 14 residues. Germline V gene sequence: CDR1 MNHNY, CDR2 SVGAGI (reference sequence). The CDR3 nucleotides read TGTGCCAGCACGTTGGGGTTAAGGGACTATGGCTACACCTTC. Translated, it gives CASTLGLRDYGYTF.

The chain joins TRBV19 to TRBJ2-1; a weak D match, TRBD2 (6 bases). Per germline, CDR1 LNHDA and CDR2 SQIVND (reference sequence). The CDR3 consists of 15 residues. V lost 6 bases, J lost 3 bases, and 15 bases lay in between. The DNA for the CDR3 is TGTGCCAGTAGGGGTGGGGGGAGTAGCTACAATGAGCAGTTCTTC. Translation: CASRGGGSSYNEQFF.

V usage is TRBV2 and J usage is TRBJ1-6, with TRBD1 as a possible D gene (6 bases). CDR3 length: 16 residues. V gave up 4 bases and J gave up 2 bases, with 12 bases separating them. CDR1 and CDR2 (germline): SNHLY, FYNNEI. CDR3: CASSVQGRAYNSPLHF. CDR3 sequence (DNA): TGTGCCAGCAGTGTCCAGGGGAGGGCCTATAATTCACCCCTCCACTTT. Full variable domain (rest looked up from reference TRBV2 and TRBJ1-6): EPEVTQTPSHQVTQMGQEVILRCVPISNHLYFYWYRQILGQKVEFLVSFYNNEISEKSEIFDDQFSVERPDGSNFTLKIRSTKLEDSAMYFCASSVQGRAYNSPLHFGNGTRLTVT.

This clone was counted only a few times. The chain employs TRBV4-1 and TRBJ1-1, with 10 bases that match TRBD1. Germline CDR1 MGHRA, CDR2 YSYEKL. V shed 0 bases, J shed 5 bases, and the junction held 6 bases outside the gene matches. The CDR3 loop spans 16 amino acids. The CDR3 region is CASSQERQGAFTEAFF. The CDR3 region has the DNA TGCGCCAGCAGCCAAGAGCGACAGGGGGCATTTACTGAAGCTTTCTTT.

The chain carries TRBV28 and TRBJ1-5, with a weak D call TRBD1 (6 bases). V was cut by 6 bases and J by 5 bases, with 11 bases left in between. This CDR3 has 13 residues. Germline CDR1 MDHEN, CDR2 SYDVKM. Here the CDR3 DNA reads TGTGCCAGCAGCGAGACAGGAGATCAGCCCCAGCATTTT. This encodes CASSETGDQPQHF.

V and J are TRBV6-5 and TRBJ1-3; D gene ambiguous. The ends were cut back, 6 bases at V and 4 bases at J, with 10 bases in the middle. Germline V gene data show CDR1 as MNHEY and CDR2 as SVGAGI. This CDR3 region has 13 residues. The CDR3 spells CASRGGRGNTIYF. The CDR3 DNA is TGTGCCAGCAGGGGAGGCCGGGGAAACACCATATATTTT.